The 18 T cell receptor beta chains presented below share a single source sample, sequenced in a study of T cell responses to AZD1222 COVID-19 vaccine. Using immunoSEQ multiplex PCR, the repertoire was profiled, and TCRdb retains in-frame clones only, with some absent. The table includes around 70,000 clones, about four fifths detected once. Material: peripheral blood, obtained on day 0 of MenACWY control vaccination. These receptors were collected from an adult in good health.

V is TRBV5-1 and J is TRBJ2-7; D is unresolved. Trimming took off 0 bases at V and 3 bases at J, with 7 bases between the two ends. Germline CDR1 and CDR2: SGHRS and YFSETQ. The CDR3 covers 13 residues. The CDR3 protein is CASSLGDDYEQYF. The CDR3 DNA sequence: TGCGCCAGCAGCTTGGGCGATGACTACGAGCAGTACTTC.

As DNA, the CDR3 is TGTGCCAGCAGCCGGGACAGGGGGTATCTCGGGGAGCTGTTTTTT. This gives the protein CASSRDRGYLGELFF. The rearrangement joins TRBV9 to TRBJ2-2; 11 bases align to TRBD1. The germline CDR1 and CDR2 sequences are SGDLS and YYNGEE. CDR3 length: 15 residues. The ends lost 4 bases at V and 7 bases at J; junction bases unmatched: 6.

The chain has TRBV28 and TRBJ1-1; D not certain. Trimming pared 3 bases from V and 1 base from J, leaving 9 bases between. The germline V gene encodes CDR1 MDHEN and CDR2 SYDVKM. The CDR3 covers 14 residues. The CDR3 bases are TGTGCCAGCAGTTTGCAACGGCAGAACACTGAAGCTTTCTTT. Protein: CASSLQRQNTEAFF.

This chain links TRBV2 with TRBJ2-1; 8 bases are a match to TRBD1. Germline-derived CDR1 and CDR2 are SNHLY and FYNNEI. V lost 7 bases to trimming and J lost 2 bases; unmatched junction nucleotides: 10. There are 16 residues in the CDR3. CDR3 sequence reads: CASKGLGQGPYNEQFF. The CDR3 nucleotides are TGTGCCAGCAAGGGCCTTGGACAGGGACCCTACAATGAGCAGTTCTTC.

This chain uses TRBV5-1 with TRBJ2-1; TRBD1 is a possible D gene (6 bases). This CDR3 is 15 amino acids long. Germline V gene lookup returns CDR1 SGHRS and CDR2 YFSETQ. V was pared by 3 bases and J by 2 bases, with 12 bases between. CDR3 residues: CASSSTGNPYNEQFF. Written as DNA, the CDR3 is TGCGCCAGCAGCTCTACAGGGAACCCCTACAATGAGCAGTTCTTC. The entire variable domain, with the rest obtained from reference TRBV5-1 and TRBJ2-1, is as follows: KAGVTQTPRYLIKTRGQQVTLSCSPISGHRSVSWYQQTPGQGLQFLFEYFSETQRNKGNFPGRFSGRQFSNSRSEMNVSTLELGDSALYLCASSSTGNPYNEQFFGPGTRLTVL.

This clone was counted between two and nine times. This sequence joins TRBV5-1 and TRBJ1-1; D is uncertain. CDR1 SGHRS and CDR2 YFSETQ come from the germline V gene. V gave up 1 base and J gave up 1 base, with 5 bases separating them. The CDR3 spans 13 residues. CDR3 in DNA: TGCGCCAGCAGCTTGTCCGCGAACACTGAAGCTTTCTTT. Residues: CASSLSANTEAFF.

The chain carries TRBV28 and TRBJ1-1; D is uncertain. V dropped 4 bases and J dropped 6 bases, with 9 bases sitting between them. Germline values: CDR1 MDHEN, CDR2 SYDVKM. The CDR3 contains 12 residues. In DNA, the CDR3 is TGTGCCAGCAGTTCCGGGTTGGCTGAAGCTTTCTTT. It encodes CASSSGLAEAFF.

This clone turned up a few times. The chain recombines TRBV19 with TRBJ2-2; D is possibly TRBD1 (6 bases). The V end lost 7 bases, the J end lost 2 bases, and 8 bases lay between the germline ends. The CDR3 covers 13 residues. Germline CDR1 LNHDA, CDR2 SQIVND (reference sequence). DNA for the CDR3: TGTGCCAGTAAAGGGGGAAACACCGGGGAGCTGTTTTTT. It is translated as CASKGGNTGELFF.

This chain connects TRBV4-3 to TRBJ2-7; TRBD2 matches at 7 bases. V lost 4 bases and J lost 4; bases outside the gene matches: 10. The CDR3 totals 15 residues. Per the germline V gene, CDR1 is LGHNA and CDR2 is YSLEER. The CDR3 reads CASSPRWGGGYEQYF. In nucleotides, the CDR3 is TGCGCCAGCAGCCCAAGATGGGGGGGAGGATACGAGCAGTACTTC.

The chain is built from TRBV28 and TRBJ2-5, with D possibly TRBD2 on 6 matching bases. The CDR3 has 15 amino acids. Germline loops: CDR1 MDHEN, CDR2 SYDVKM. Trimming took off 0 bases at V and 3 bases at J, with 11 bases between the two ends. CDR3 residues: CASSLWFRREETQYF. The CDR3 region has the DNA TGTGCCAGCAGTTTATGGTTTAGGAGGGAAGAGACCCAGTACTTC.

This clone was counted once. V usage is TRBV19 and J usage is TRBJ2-5; 10 bases are shared with TRBD1. The V gene's germline CDR1 is LNHDA and CDR2 SQIVND (reference sequence). V trimming: 5 bases; J trimming: 5 bases; junction bases outside the gene matches: 11. The length of the CDR3 is 16 residues. CDR3 region: CASSPRGTGAGETQYF. The DNA of the CDR3 is TGTGCCAGTAGTCCGCGAGGGACAGGGGCTGGGGAGACCCAGTACTTC.

A single count supports this clone. This sequence joins TRBV15 and TRBJ2-1; TRBD1 matches at 10 bases. Germline CDR1 reads LNHNV; CDR2 reads YYDKDF (reference sequence). V dropped 0 bases and J dropped 9; count of bases not matched to a gene: 5. The CDR3 loop spans 15 amino acids. CDR3 nucleotides: TGTGCCACCAGCAGAGATCTGGGACAGGGGATTGAGCAGTTCTTC. This encodes CATSRDLGQGIEQFF.

The rearrangement links TRBV28 to TRBJ2-1; 8 nucleotides align to TRBD2. Germline-derived CDR1 and CDR2 are MDHEN and SYDVKM. This CDR3 has 16 residues. Trimming cost V 6 bases and J 4 bases; bases outside gene matches: 11. The CDR3 loop is CASSSSSGWSYNEQFF. CDR3 DNA sequence: TGTGCCAGCAGCTCGTCTAGCGGGTGGTCTTACAATGAGCAGTTCTTC.

J is TRBJ2-2 and V is TRBV5-1; TRBD1 matches at 7 bases. The CDR3 is 15 amino acids. The J segment lost 3 bases and the V segment lost 3 bases, leaving 5 bases of the junction unmatched. Germline V gives CDR1 SGHRS, CDR2 YFSETQ. The CDR3: CASSSGQTYTGELFF. CDR3 sequence (DNA): TGCGCCAGCAGCTCGGGACAGACCTACACCGGGGAGCTGTTTTTT. Full variable domain (outside the CDR3, taken from reference TRBV5-1 and TRBJ2-2): KAGVTQTPRYLIKTRGQQVTLSCSPISGHRSVSWYQQTPGQGLQFLFEYFSETQRNKGNFPGRFSGRQFSNSRSEMNVSTLELGDSALYLCASSSGQTYTGELFFGEGSRLTVL.

This clone was seen a few times. The gene calls are TRBV18 and TRBJ2-5, with 7 bases lining up with TRBD1. J gave up 4 bases and V 3 bases, and 5 bases lay outside the gene matches. Germline V gives CDR1 KGHSH, CDR2 LQKENI. The CDR3 sequence is 14 residues long. Written as DNA, the CDR3 is TGTGCCAGCTCACCGTTCGGGACAGCAGAGACCCAGTACTTC. It is translated as CASSPFGTAETQYF.

CDR3 protein: CASSSSGTARKYF. The CDR3 DNA reads as TGTGCCAGCAGCTCTAGCGGAACGGCTCGTAAGTACTTC. V is TRBV28 and J is TRBJ2-7; 7 nucleotides match TRBD2. J was trimmed by 11 bases and V by 6 bases; bases with no gene match: 13. CDR1 MDHEN and CDR2 SYDVKM come from the germline V gene. The CDR3 runs to 13 residues.

A few counts support this clone. This chain uses TRBV6-5 with TRBJ2-2; D gene uncertain. Germline CDR1 and CDR2: MNHEY and SVGAGI. The CDR3 contains 14 residues. Trimming pared 6 bases from V and 2 bases from J, leaving 10 bases between. The CDR3 coding sequence is TGTGCCAGCAGGGTTAACTTTAACACCGGGGAGCTGTTTTTT. Amino acid sequence: CASRVNFNTGELFF.

The chain carries TRBV5-1 and TRBJ2-1; 11 bases align to TRBD2. The V and J ends lost 0 bases and 6 bases, in that order; junction bases with no gene match: 8. This CDR3 has 17 amino acids. Germline V gives CDR1 SGHRS, CDR2 YFSETQ. In nucleotides, the CDR3 is TGCGCCAGCAGCTTGGGGAATAGCGGGAGGGTAAGCAATGAGCAGTTCTTC. Its protein is CASSLGNSGRVSNEQFF.